These T cell receptor beta chains were read from a single sample in a study of early T cells in non-severe SARS-CoV-2 infection. One entry per CDR3 protein, called by TCRdb with MiXCR from the 5' RACE reads. Among approximately 76,000 distinct CDR3 sequences listed, 12% were seen once. Sequencing was performed on whole blood. Receptors originate from an adult who was a healthcare worker with PCR-confirmed SARS-CoV-2 infection or an uninfected control (not recorded which). The CDR3 runs from the conserved cysteine through the conserved F or W. The order of the fields is clone size, J gene, D gene, V gene, CDR3 DNA, CDR3 protein. D genes are given only for firm matches. A row's size may be missing; if present it is once, few, many or a size class.

>few|TRBJ2-2|NA|TRBV9
TGTGCCAGCAGCGTAGAGTTCTGGACTACGAACACCGGGGAGCTGTTTTTT
CASSVEFWTTNTGELFF
>NA|TRBJ1-6|TRBD1|TRBV14
TGTGCCAGCAGCCAACAGGGGGCGGGTAATTCACCCCTCCACTTT
CASSQQGAGNSPLHF
>few|TRBJ2-3|NA|TRBV7-2
TGTGCCAGCAGCTCAGACGGGACTAGCACAGATACGCAGTATTTT
CASSSDGTSTDTQYF
>few|TRBJ2-7|TRBD2|TRBV5-1
TGCGCCAGCAGCCGGGGGACTACCTACGAGCAGTACTTC
CASSRGTTYEQYF
>many|TRBJ2-1|TRBD2|TRBV14
TGTGCCAGCAGCCAAGTTCCCCTTTTAGCGGGGGATCCCAATGACAATGAGCAGTTCTTC
CASSQVPLLAGDPNDNEQFF
>NA|TRBJ2-7|TRBD1|TRBV23-1
TGCGCCAGCAGCCACCCCCGGGACAGGGACTCCTACGAGCAGTACTTC
CASSHPRDRDSYEQYF
>many|TRBJ2-7|TRBD1|TRBV10-3
TGTGCCATCAGTTTGACAGGGCCCTACGAGCAGTACTTC
CAISLTGPYEQYF
>many|TRBJ2-7|NA|TRBV20-1
TGCAGTGCTAGAGATGACGGCCGCAAGGCTTACGAGCAGTACTTC
CSARDDGRKAYEQYF
>NA|TRBJ2-3|NA|TRBV20-1
TGCAGTGCTAGCTGGAGAAGCACAGATACGCAGTATTTT
CSASWRSTDTQYF
>many|TRBJ2-7|NA|TRBV7-9
TGTGCCAGCAGCCCCATCGGGGACGCTAGCTCCTACGAGCAGTACTTC
CASSPIGDASSYEQYF
>NA|TRBJ2-1|TRBD2|TRBV6-2/TRBV6-3
TGTGCCAGCAGTGACCCGGGACTAGAAGCCAATGAGCAGTTCTTC
CASSDPGLEANEQFF
>many|TRBJ1-1|NA|TRBV12-5
TGTGCTAGTGGTTTGGTACGAGGGGAAGGGGATGTGAACACTGAAGCTTTCTTT
CASGLVRGEGDVNTEAFF
>few|TRBJ2-7|TRBD2|TRBV5-1
TGCGCCAGCAGTCCACCTAGCGGCAGGTCCTACGAGCAGTACTTC
CASSPPSGRSYEQYF
>many|TRBJ2-7|NA|TRBV20-1
TGCAGTGCTAGACCTCCCGGCCCGAGGGTCTTATACGAGCAGTACTTC
CSARPPGPRVLYEQYF
>NA|TRBJ2-5|TRBD1|TRBV5-1
TGCGCCAGCAGCTCCGGACAGGGGAACATCCAAGAGACCCAGTACTTC
CASSSGQGNIQETQYF
>NA|TRBJ2-1|TRBD2|TRBV19
TGTGCCAGTAGTGAGCCTAGCGGGCCCTACAATGAGCAGTTCTTC
CASSEPSGPYNEQFF
>few|TRBJ2-2|TRBD1|TRBV5-6
TGTGCCAGCAGTTTCAAAGGGGGCGCGAACACCGGGGAGCTGTTTTTT
CASSFKGGANTGELFF
>few|TRBJ2-1|TRBD2|TRBV11-3
TGTGCCAGCAGCTTAGATCCGGGACTAGCCCACAATGAGCAGTTCTTC
CASSLDPGLAHNEQFF
>NA|TRBJ1-6|TRBD1|TRBV27
TGTGCCAGCAGACCCAAACAGGGGACCAATTCACCCCTCCACTTT
CASRPKQGTNSPLHF
>NA|TRBJ1-5|NA|TRBV20-1
TGCAGTGCTAGCCTCAAGAACCAGCCCCAGCATTTT
CSASLKNQPQHF
>few|TRBJ2-1|TRBD1|TRBV7-3
TGTGTCAGCAGCTTGTCGACAGGGGGCAGGGAGCAGTTCTTC
CVSSLSTGGREQFF
>many|TRBJ1-5|TRBD1|TRBV18
TGTGCCAGCTCACCCGCGGGACAGAATCAGCCCCAGCATTTT
CASSPAGQNQPQHF
>few|TRBJ1-1|NA|TRBV5-1
TGCGCCAGCAGCCCTACTAGGGCCCTTTCCCTGAACACTGAAGCTTTCTTT
CASSPTRALSLNTEAFF
>many|TRBJ2-3|TRBD2|TRBV24-1
TGTGCCACCAGTGATCGTCGGGAGGGGTTGACAGATACGCAGTATTTT
CATSDRREGLTDTQYF
>few|TRBJ2-7|NA|TRBV7-2
TGTGCCAGCAGCTTATACTCGCGGGCCTCCTACGAGCAGTACTTC
CASSLYSRASYEQYF
>few|TRBJ2-7|NA|TRBV27
TGTGCCAGCAGTTTAAGGTCCGATCCCAGGGGCTACGAGCAGTACTTC
CASSLRSDPRGYEQYF
>few|TRBJ2-4|TRBD1|TRBV12-3/TRBV12-4
TGTGCCAGCAGTAGGGAGGACAGGGGGGTGAGGAACATTCAGTACTTC
CASSREDRGVRNIQYF
>few|TRBJ2-2|NA|TRBV13
TGTGCCAGCAGCTTAGCTGGGGGCGCGTTCGGGGAGCTGTTTTTT
CASSLAGGAFGELFF
>many|TRBJ2-4|TRBD2|TRBV7-2
TGTGCCAGCAGCTTAGGGTCCGGGAGGGGAGTCAAAAACATTCAGTACTTC
CASSLGSGRGVKNIQYF
>many|TRBJ2-2|NA|TRBV7-2
TGTGCCAGCAGCTCCCAGGCCCTTACCCTATTCCTACACAACACCGGGGAGCTGTTTTTT
CASSSQALTLFLHNTGELFF
>many|TRBJ2-3|TRBD1|TRBV2
TGTGCCAGCAGGGACGGACAGGGAACAACAGATACGCAGTATTTT
CASRDGQGTTDTQYF
>few|TRBJ2-1|NA|TRBV5-1
TGCGCCAGCAGCTTGTCAGGGGACTCCTACAATGAGCAGTTCTTC
CASSLSGDSYNEQFF
>NA|TRBJ2-7|TRBD2|TRBV30
TGTGCCTGGGGGGACTATTCCTACGAGCAGTACTTC
CAWGDYSYEQYF
>many|TRBJ1-5|NA|TRBV18
TGTGCCAGCTCAGTACAGGAAACTGGGGATCAGCCCCAGCATTTT
CASSVQETGDQPQHF
>many|TRBJ2-1|TRBD2|TRBV7-2
TGTGCCAGCAGCCTACCCGGGGGACTAGCGGCCTCCAATGAGCAGTTCTTC
CASSLPGGLAASNEQFF
>many|TRBJ2-5|NA|TRBV11-2
TGTGCCAGCAGCTTAGATGGTACGACCCGAGGAGAGACCCAGTACTTC
CASSLDGTTRGETQYF
>many|TRBJ2-7|TRBD1|TRBV5-1
TGCGCCAGCAGCCCCCGACAGGGCGCGAAGGGCGAGCAGTACTTC
CASSPRQGAKGEQYF
>NA|TRBJ2-5|NA|TRBV4-1
TGCGCCAGCAGCCACCCCACGGGGCGGGTAAGGAGGGGCGAGACCCAGTACTTC
CASSHPTGRVRRGETQYF
>few|TRBJ1-1|NA|TRBV5-1
TGCGCCAGCAGCCCCCCCCATGTCGGGGGCACTGAAGCTTTCTTT
CASSPPHVGGTEAFF